This T cell receptor (beta chain) was captured by sequencing in a study of T-cell reconstitution after alpha-beta-depleted transplantation in children. Study-level points and caveats: It was surviving recipient T cells and thymic progenitors that gave some patients high TCRbeta diversity at day 60.

Library preparation (for TCRbeta) was performed with unique molecular identifiers. TCRdb re-analysed the PCR reads in MiXCR, keeping a single row per CDR3 protein. The sample lists 500,000 to 650,000 distinct CDR3 sequences; roughly 13% were seen once. Losses at the gene ends were 4 bases for V and 4 bases for J; bases not matched to a gene: 13. There are 17 residues in the CDR3. Germline loops: CDR1 LNHNV, CDR2 YYDKDF (reference sequence). With respect to this clonotype: What it binds is not known.

The input for sequencing was PBMCs, mostly from graft donor cells, taken 360 days after TCRalphabeta/CD19-depleted stem cell transplant. The chain couples TRBV15 to TRBJ2-3; 8 bases are shared with TRBD1. This TCR came from a male patient under 18 who had a stem cell transplant for acute myeloid leukemia, so the T cells may come from the graft donor. DNA for the CDR3: TGTGCCACCAGCACAATCTCGAGGACAGGGAAGGCAGATACGCAGTATTTT. Protein sequence: CATSTISRTGKADTQYF.